This T cell receptor (beta chain) was identified in a study of cytomegalovirus exposure and HLA in healthy donors. PCR was performed using 60 Vbeta and 13 Jbeta primers. Data came from immunoSEQ multiplex PCR; TCRdb stores just in-frame clones and leaves some out. The sample comprises 180,000 or so clones, around 78% of which are singletons, and approximately 2.1% rests with the top ten. CDR1 and CDR2 (germline): LGHNA, YSLEER. After removal of 0 bases from V and 2 bases from J, the junction contained 3 bases not matched to a gene. The CDR3 consists of 15 residues. The clonotype originates from a woman aged 25-40 years in good health and CMV-seropositive. The chain links TRBV4-3 to TRBJ1-2; 7 bases map to TRBD1. What was sequenced was PBMCs. DNA of the CDR3: TGCGCCAGCAGCCAAGAAAGGGACAGCAACTATGGCTACACCTTC. Translating gives CASSQERDSNYGYTF.